One sample yielded the 29 T cell receptor beta chains listed below, sequenced in a study of shared clonotypes between healthy human individuals. Measured with immunoSEQ multiplex PCR; TCRdb has only the in-frame clones, and not every one. The table has hundreds of thousands of clones, less than 85% seen once. Sequenced: memory CD4+ T cells sorted from blood. Sample subset: CD45RA-negative fraction. The receptors were gathered from a woman aged 30 to 39 in good health.

The J gene is TRBJ1-4, the V gene TRBV7-9, with a possible D match to TRBD1 (6 bases). Germline CDR1 is SEHNR and CDR2 is FQNEAQ (reference sequence). V lost 4 bases and J 8 bases, leaving 14 bases between the germline ends. The CDR3 contains 14 residues. The CDR3 sequence: CASSSWGRPEKLFF. CDR3 coding DNA: TGTGCCAGCAGCTCCTGGGGGCGACCGGAAAAACTGTTTTTT. Variable domain in full (rest from reference TRBV7-9 and TRBJ1-4): DTGVSQNPRHKITKRGQNVTFRCDPISEHNRLYWYRQTLGQGPEFLTYFQNEAQLEKSRLLSDRFSAERPKGSFSTLEIQRTEQGDSAMYLCASSSWGRPEKLFFGSGTQLSVL.

The chain uses TRBV30 and TRBJ2-3; 8 bases are a match to TRBD2. V lost 0 bases, J lost 0 bases, and 5 bases stayed unmatched. The germline CDR1 and CDR2 sequences are GTSNPN and SVGIG (reference sequence). This CDR3 is built from 16 residues. As DNA, the CDR3 is TGTGCCTGGAGTGTACACGTAGCGGGAAGCACAGATACGCAGTATTTT. It specifies CAWSVHVAGSTDTQYF.

The chain links TRBV6-4 to TRBJ2-1; 7 bases match TRBD1. Germline trimming cut 5 bases from V and 0 bases from J; bases unmatched to any gene: 13. Germline assignment: CDR1 MRHNA and CDR2 SNTAGT. This CDR3 has 18 residues. In nucleotides, the CDR3 is TGTGCCAGCAGTAAACCCGACAGGGATGGGAGCTCCTACAATGAGCAGTTCTTC. Protein: CASSKPDRDGSSYNEQFF.

V gene TRBV25-1 combines with J gene TRBJ2-1; D may match TRBD1 or TRBD2 (5 bases each). Trimming left V 4 bases short and J 6 bases short, with 13 bases between. Per the germline V gene, CDR1 is MGHDK and CDR2 is SYGVNS. The CDR3 totals 14 residues. The CDR3 protein is CASSADREGNEQFF. The DNA of the CDR3 is TGTGCCAGCAGTGCCGACAGAGAGGGCAATGAGCAGTTCTTC. The whole variable domain, filled in from reference TRBV25-1 and TRBJ2-1, reads EADIYQTPRYLVIGTGKKITLECSQTMGHDKMYWYQQDPGMELHLIHYSYGVNSTEKGDLSSESTVSRIRTEHFPLTLESARPSHTSQYLCASSADREGNEQFFGPGTRLTVL.

This chain joins TRBV5-4 and TRBJ2-7; tentatively, D is TRBD1 or TRBD2 (6 bases each). Trimming left V 1 base short and J 2 bases short, with 10 bases between. The CDR3 covers 14 residues. Germline values: CDR1 SGHNT, CDR2 YYREEE (reference sequence). The CDR3 DNA sequence: TGTGCCAGCAGCTTGCCCGGGGGCACCTACGAGCAGTACTTC. As protein: CASSLPGGTYEQYF.

This clone was found once. V usage is TRBV27 and J usage is TRBJ1-2; 8 bases align to TRBD1. V lost 0 bases, J lost 8 bases, and 2 bases stayed unmatched. Looked up from germline, CDR1 is MNHEY and CDR2 is SMNVEV (reference sequence). This CDR3 is 13 amino acids long. CDR3 amino acids: CASSLSGQAGYTF. CDR3 DNA: TGTGCCAGCAGTTTATCGGGACAGGCAGGCTACACCTTC.

The table lists this clone with a few counts. This chain uses TRBV19 with TRBJ2-3, with 8 nucleotides matching TRBD1. J gave up 1 base and V 3 bases, and 9 bases lay outside the gene matches. CDR1 LNHDA and CDR2 SQIVND come from the germline V gene (reference sequence). The CDR3 sequence is 17 residues long. This chain's CDR3 is CASSMIGAGGGTDTQYF. The CDR3 DNA reads TGTGCCAGTAGTATGATAGGTGCAGGGGGCGGCACAGATACGCAGTATTTT. Using reference TRBV19 and TRBJ2-3 for the parts outside the CDR3, the full variable domain is DGGITQSPKYLFRKEGQNVTLSCEQNLNHDAMYWYRQDPGQGLRLIYYSQIVNDFQKGDIAEGYSVSREKKESFPLTVTSAQKNPTAFYLCASSMIGAGGGTDTQYFGPGTRLTVL.

The sample holds one count of this clone. The chain is built from TRBV11-3 and TRBJ2-5; 11 bases map to TRBD1. The CDR3 has 15 amino acids. Germline V CDR1 and CDR2: SGHNT, YENEEA. Germline trimming cut 4 bases from V and 4 bases from J; bases unmatched to any gene: 5. The CDR3 DNA sequence: TGTGCCAGCAGCTCCACCGGGACAGGGGGAGAGACCCAGTACTTC. Its translation is CASSSTGTGGETQYF.

This rearrangement joins TRBV19 to TRBJ2-7, with TRBD2 identical over 8 bases. Germline V gene sequence: CDR1 LNHDA, CDR2 SQIVND (reference sequence). This CDR3 has 13 residues. V shed 10 bases and J 2 bases; nucleotides not matched to a gene: 7. This CDR3 is CATGGVYPYEQYF. The DNA of the CDR3 is TGTGCCACCGGGGGGGTTTATCCCTACGAGCAGTACTTC.

The chain uses TRBV19 and TRBJ2-3, with D possibly matching TRBD2 (5 bases). Trimming removed 5 bases from V and 5 bases from J, with 11 bases in between. The V gene's germline CDR1 is LNHDA and CDR2 SQIVND (reference sequence). The CDR3 has 13 residues. The CDR3 DNA is TGTGCCAGTAGTCCCCCGGGGTTAGATACGCAGTATTTT. It specifies CASSPPGLDTQYF.

V is TRBV27 and J is TRBJ2-5, with a weak D call TRBD2 (6 bases). Trimming cost V 2 bases and J 4 bases, with 20 bases left between them. CDR1 and CDR2 from the germline V gene are MNHEY and SMNVEV (reference sequence). CDR3 length: 17 amino acids. CDR3 coding DNA: TGTGCCAGCAGTTTAAGTCGGGGGTCCGGGACCCCAGAGACCCAGTACTTC. It yields the protein CASSLSRGSGTPETQYF.

The CDR3 loop is CASSQDRANEKLFF. The CDR3 region has the DNA TGCGCCAGCAGTCAGGACAGGGCTAATGAAAAACTGTTTTTT. J is TRBJ1-4 and V is TRBV5-1, with 8 bases fitting TRBD1. J gave up 3 bases and V 5 bases, and 3 bases lay outside the gene matches. Germline assignment: CDR1 SGHRS and CDR2 YFSETQ. The length of the CDR3 is 14 residues. The full variable domain, with the rest looked up from reference TRBV5-1 and TRBJ1-4, is KAGVTQTPRYLIKTRGQQVTLSCSPISGHRSVSWYQQTPGQGLQFLFEYFSETQRNKGNFPGRFSGRQFSNSRSEMNVSTLELGDSALYLCASSQDRANEKLFFGSGTQLSVL.

The CDR3 DNA reads TGTGCCAGCAGTTCGACGAGGGGACGGGACACCGGGGAGCTGTTTTTT. Translating gives CASSSTRGRDTGELFF. V gene TRBV6-6 combines with J gene TRBJ2-2, with D perhaps being TRBD1 or TRBD2 (5 bases each). The ends were cut back, 4 bases at V and 3 bases at J, with 15 bases in the middle. The CDR3 consists of 16 residues. Looked up from germline, CDR1 is MNHNY and CDR2 is SVGAGI (reference sequence).

The chain links TRBV9 to TRBJ2-7; 10 bases align to TRBD2. The CDR3 contains 16 residues. Unmatched junction bases numbered 9, after V lost 1 base and J lost 5 bases. CDR1 SGDLS and CDR2 YYNGEE come from the germline V gene. CDR3 region: CASSVTVAGGPDEQYF. The CDR3 coding sequence is TGTGCCAGCAGCGTAACAGTAGCGGGAGGCCCAGACGAGCAGTACTTC.

This clone was observed a handful of times. The chain links TRBV4-1 to TRBJ2-7; tentatively, D is TRBD1 or TRBD2 (5 bases each). CDR3 length: 16 amino acids. Germline lookup yields CDR1 MGHRA and CDR2 YSYEKL. Between the trimmed V and J ends, which lost 4 bases and 2 bases, there was a span of 18 bases. The CDR3, as DNA: TGCGCCAGCAGCCTAGGATCGGGACGTACAACCTACGAGCAGTACTTC. Translating gives CASSLGSGRTTYEQYF.

The chain is built from TRBV2 and TRBJ2-5; TRBD1 or TRBD2 may be the D gene (6 bases each). The CDR3 runs to 14 residues. In germline, CDR1 is SNHLY, CDR2 FYNNEI. Trimming cost V 10 bases and J 2 bases, with 17 bases left between them. The CDR3 region has the DNA TGTGCCACCACAGGGACTCAAAAGCAAGAGACCCAGTACTTC. This gives the protein CATTGTQKQETQYF.

The chain is built from TRBV28 and TRBJ1-1; unclear D gene. V was shortened by 7 bases and J by 3 bases, with 9 bases between the two germline ends. Looked up from germline, CDR1 is MDHEN and CDR2 is SYDVKM. CDR3 size: 12 residues. In nucleotides, the CDR3 is TGTGCCAGCAACGTGGAAGACACTGAAGCTTTCTTT. It is translated as CASNVEDTEAFF.

This rearrangement joins TRBV6-1 to TRBJ1-2; D is ambiguous. The CDR3 spans 13 residues. Deletions cut 6 bases from V and 5 bases from J, with 13 bases between. CDR1 and CDR2 from the germline V gene are MNHNS and SASEGT. Written as DNA, the CDR3 is TGTGCCAGCAGGTACAGCGTAGGGTATGGCTACACCTTC. The encoded protein is CASRYSVGYGYTF.

V and J are TRBV4-1 and TRBJ2-5, with TRBD2 as a possible D gene (5 bases). The V gene lost 1 base and the J gene lost 7 bases, with 10 bases spanning the gap. Germline V CDR1 and CDR2: MGHRA, YSYEKL. The CDR3 runs to 13 residues. CDR3 in DNA: TGCGCCAGCAGCCAAGCGGAAGGAGGGACCCAGTACTTC. It is translated as CASSQAEGGTQYF.

With respect to this clone: Other DNA sequences in this sample translate to the same CDR3. V usage is TRBV5-1 and J usage is TRBJ2-7, with 7 bases lining up with TRBD1. The V segment lost 3 bases and the J segment 6 bases; nucleotides outside the gene matches: 9. This CDR3 contains 14 residues. Germline V gene lookup returns CDR1 SGHRS and CDR2 YFSETQ. CDR3 sequence (DNA): TGCGCCAGCAGCTCAGGGACAGCCGGAATCGAGCAGTACTTC. This sequence encodes CASSSGTAGIEQYF.

The rearrangement uses TRBV5-5 and TRBJ2-2, with 7 positions matching TRBD2. CDR3 length equals 14 residues. The V gene's germline CDR1 is SGHKS and CDR2 YYEKEE (reference sequence). The V segment lost 4 bases and the J segment 4 bases; nucleotides outside the gene matches: 4. CDR3 region: CASSPTGGTGELFF. CDR3 nucleotide sequence: TGTGCCAGCAGCCCGACGGGAGGCACCGGGGAGCTGTTTTTT.

The chain joins TRBV28 to TRBJ1-5; D gene unclear. Germline V gives CDR1 MDHEN, CDR2 SYDVKM. This CDR3 is built from 15 residues. Deletions cut 3 bases from V and 2 bases from J, with 11 bases between. CDR3 residues: CASSFSAGRNQPQHF. The CDR3 bases are TGTGCCAGCAGTTTTTCGGCCGGTCGCAATCAGCCCCAGCATTTT.

The chain has TRBV28 and TRBJ2-1, with 8 bases lining up with TRBD1. Looked up from germline, CDR1 is MDHEN and CDR2 is SYDVKM. The CDR3 runs to 14 residues. V was pared by 6 bases and J by 4 bases, with 5 bases of the junction left unmatched. In nucleotides, the CDR3 is TGTGCCAGCAGAAGGGACAGGCTTTACAATGAGCAGTTCTTC. It codes for CASRRDRLYNEQFF.

The rearrangement links TRBV15 to TRBJ2-1, with D unclear. Germline V CDR1 and CDR2: LNHNV, YYDKDF (reference sequence). The CDR3 loop spans 14 amino acids. The V and J ends lost 0 bases and 7 bases respectively, with 10 bases between them. For the CDR3, the DNA is TGTGCCACCAGCAGAGATATAGCTGGGAATGAGCAGTTCTTC. It translates to CATSRDIAGNEQFF. The variable domain in full, completed from reference TRBV15 and TRBJ2-1, reads DAMVIQNPRYQVTQFGKPVTLSCSQTLNHNVMYWYQQKSSQAPKLLFHYYDKDFNNEADTPDNFQSRRPNTSFCFLDIRSPGLGDTAMYLCATSRDIAGNEQFFGPGTRLTVL.

The rearrangement links TRBV14 to TRBJ2-7; perhaps TRBD2 as D (5 bases). CDR1 and CDR2 from the germline V gene are SGHDN and FVKESK. The CDR3 is made up of 14 amino acids. V was cut by 1 base and J by 6 bases, with 13 bases left in between. The CDR3 loop reads CASSQVRRAGEQYF. The CDR3 region has the DNA TGTGCCAGCAGCCAAGTGCGCCGGGCGGGCGAGCAGTACTTC.

This clone was recorded at least ten times. The chain recombines TRBV19 with TRBJ1-2; D is perhaps TRBD1 (6 bases). The CDR3 sequence is 16 residues long. Germline CDR1 LNHDA, CDR2 SQIVND (reference sequence). V lost 5 bases and J 4 bases, leaving 20 bases between the germline ends. CDR3: CASSPRDTRATYGYTF. In nucleotides, the CDR3 is TGTGCCAGTAGTCCACGGGACACCCGAGCGACCTATGGCTACACCTTC.

This clone turned up a few times. This rearrangement joins TRBV28 to TRBJ2-3; D call uncertain. Germline V CDR1 and CDR2: MDHEN, SYDVKM. This CDR3 is built from 14 residues. The germline V and J ends were trimmed by 4 bases and 0 bases, with 8 bases remaining between them. The CDR3 spells CASSWAASTDTQYF. CDR3 DNA sequence: TGTGCCAGCAGTTGGGCGGCGAGCACAGATACGCAGTATTTT.

This sequence joins TRBV28 and TRBJ2-3; no reliable D call. The length of the CDR3 is 12 residues. The V gene's germline CDR1 is MDHEN and CDR2 SYDVKM. V was pared by 6 bases and J by 0 bases, with 4 bases between. CDR3 sequence: CASRQSTDTQYF. The CDR3 DNA follows: TGTGCCAGCAGACAGAGCACAGATACGCAGTATTTT. Variable domain in full (rest from reference TRBV28 and TRBJ2-3): DVKVTQSSRYLVKRTGEKVFLECVQDMDHENMFWYRQDPGLGLRLIYFSYDVKMKEKGDIPEGYSVSREKKERFSLILESASTNQTSMYLCASRQSTDTQYFGPGTRLTVL.

This clone was counted between two and nine times. In the same sample, other DNA sequences code for this CDR3. The chain is built from TRBV5-1 and TRBJ2-7; 12 positions match TRBD1. CDR3 length equals 14 residues. The germline V gene encodes CDR1 SGHRS and CDR2 YFSETQ. The V and J ends lost 4 bases and 6 bases, in that order; junction bases with no gene match: 5. The CDR3 bases are TGCGCCAGCAGCCTCGGGACAGGGGGCCTCGAGCAGTACTTC. Protein sequence: CASSLGTGGLEQYF. Drawing the rest from reference TRBV5-1 and TRBJ2-7, the complete variable domain is KAGVTQTPRYLIKTRGQQVTLSCSPISGHRSVSWYQQTPGQGLQFLFEYFSETQRNKGNFPGRFSGRQFSNSRSEMNVSTLELGDSALYLCASSLGTGGLEQYFGPGTRLTVT.